This T cell receptor beta chain originates from a study of blood T cell repertoires in COVID-19 (dated by TCRdb to 2020 to 2021). Study-wide context: The collaborator samples originated in the United States, Italy and Spain and spanned the acute and convalescent phases of COVID-19. The material from the prospective study consisted of cDNA or gDNA derived from T cells, B-cell-depleted T cells, or PBMCs. Subjects who had been exposed to COVID-19, were actively infected with it, or had recovered from it provided the deeply sampled blood TCRbeta repertoires that made up the dataset. The repertoires were released in a freely available public database intended as a resource for research on the immune response to SARS-CoV-2. The samples were drawn from two sources: the first 160 participants of the ongoing ImmuneRACE study, and over 950 subjects contributed by 6 global collaborators. The sample metadata nearly always contained a de-identified subject ID, COVID-19 status, age in years and sex. Where HLA class I and class II types were available, the types were taken from metadata supplied by the sample provider, not from assay-based typing. Overall study outcomes, separate from this receptor: Clinical and demographic metadata were provided uncurated, with the amount varying by source and participant.

TCRbeta CDR3 regions were amplified from genomic DNA using the immunoSEQ Assay, a bias-controlled multiplex PCR. In the authors' own workflow: The number of nucleated cells in each sample was estimated from the amplification of reference gene primers within the assay. To quantify the absolute abundance of each unique TCRbeta CDR3 rearrangement, sequence reads were collapsed and filtered. For each sample, productive Simpson clonality was calculated as the square root of Simpson's diversity index across productive rearrangements. As stored in TCRdb, this immuneACCESS dataset retains in-frame rearrangements with V and J assigned. A fraction of the clones does not appear; measured against another copy, unresolved V genes explain less than half of the discrepancy, and the remainder lacks a known reason. Clone size and V and J calls were adopted from that table, with D and trimming inferred from the DNA. The sample table records 150,000 or so clones; over 75% of these occur just once. Jointly, the top ten make up 6.5% to 9.5% of the sample.

In the case of this clone: Its antigen has not been determined. No much larger clone is present one base from it, and per-base qualities are unavailable.

From its cysteine to its phenylalanine, the CDR3 spans 15 amino acids. Just the 45-base CDR3 DNA is kept, in frame starting at base 1. From a lookup of the germline V gene (reference sequence), CDR1 and CDR2 are LNHDA and SQIVND. V sheds 3 bases and J sheds 4 bases, leaving 15 bases between their ends. At one collaborating source in Seattle, patients were enrolled during active infection and were followed longitudinally through the course of disease. The collaborating institutions used their own protocols to collect whole blood in K2EDTA tubes. For TCRbeta analysis, collaborators shipped samples in one of three forms: frozen whole blood, isolated PBMCs, or DNA extracted from either of those sample types.

The source material was peripheral blood. This TCR was sampled from a woman aged 55 to 70 with COVID-19, enrolled during active disease. The V and J genes are TRBV19 and TRBJ1-2; the D gene is perhaps TRBD1, on 6 matching bases. For the CDR3, the sequence is CASSIPPDRSYGYTF. The DNA sequence follows: TGTGCCAGTAGTATCCCACCGGACAGAAGCTATGGCTACACCTTC. The CDR3, completed at both ends by the reference TRBV19 and TRBJ1-2 genes, gives the full variable domain DGGITQSPKYLFRKEGQNVTLSCEQNLNHDAMYWYRQDPGQGLRLIYYSQIVNDFQKGDIAEGYSVSREKKESFPLTVTSAQKNPTAFYLCASSIPPDRSYGYTFGSGTRLTVV.